Described below is a single TCR beta chain sequence and its context. This clone was detected once. Its antigen is currently not known. No base qualities exist here, and no much larger clone lies one base off it. The cohort was made up of about 670 healthy bone marrow donors. At the time of sampling, every cohort member was nominally healthy, though immune exposures that went unrecorded were likely present. The donor was CMV seronegative and was included in the group of under 450 seronegative cohort members. A peripheral blood sample was collected from each donor, and TCR beta sequencing was performed on peripheral blood mononuclear cells. The Qiagen DNeasy Blood Extraction Kit was used to extract genomic DNA from the blood cell samples. Reading from cysteine to phenylalanine, the CDR3 counts 14 amino acids. The entry retains the CDR3 DNA only, 42 bases that are in frame from base 1. For CDR1 and CDR2, the germline V gene lists MDHEN and SYDVKM.

These data belong to a study of cytomegalovirus exposure and HLA in healthy donors (dated by TCRdb to the late 2010s). Some background on the complete study: An earlier analysis of 587 of the donors reported about 290 Gb of sequence data and roughly 100 million unique TCR beta sequences from 150 million to 200 million T cells. Around 300 gigabases of sequencing data and roughly 90 million unique TCR sequences were included in an early release covering roughly 600 HLA-typed donors. Of the roughly 400 genotyped donors, 81% were placed in the genetic ancestry cluster associated with self-reported Caucasian donors. The study aimed to test whether cataloging public T cell receptors could reveal signatures of past pathogen exposure. The study profiled the T cell repertoires of hundreds of subjects by immunosequencing and related them to cytomegalovirus serostatus. Besides the first cohort of around 700 subjects, a separate validation cohort made up of 120 different subjects was used. To predict cytomegalovirus infection status, the study brought together high-throughput TCR immunosequencing, statistical association of individual TCRs with disease status, and machine learning. To study patterns of TCR occurrence, a later analysis re-analyzed previously published TCR beta repertoires from just over 650 donors and added high-resolution HLA genotyping. The later analysis used no new phenotypic data to find candidate immune exposures, relying instead on TCR beta sequences and their occurrence across donors. An earlier analysis of a few hundred of the donors applied high-throughput TCR beta sequencing to assess whether each TCR beta V gene segment acted as functional or pseudogenic. Donor age, sex, ethnicity and CMV serostatus were compiled together with the repertoire data. Genome-wide SNP genotypes for about 60% of the 666 donors were used in a later genetic analysis, which treated that subset as a discovery cohort. Every discovery cohort repertoire had been produced on one sequencing platform. Class I and class II HLA loci were covered by the typing at four-digit resolution. Typing coverage varied by locus: roughly 629-640 donors for A, B, C, DRB1 and DQB1; approximately 520 for DQA1; 600 to 610 for DPA1; approximately 490 for DPB1. Because of strong linkage in the cohort, roughly five DR-DQ haplotypes were treated as single units for association and clustering. Among some 410 genotyped donors of the cohort, an average of about 240,000 unique TCR beta nucleotide sequences was sequenced per donor, of which roughly 18% were non-productive.

The library was prepared using the immunoSEQ multiplex PCR assay. The multiplex PCR relied on a mix of 60 forward primers for TCR Vbeta segments and 13 reverse primers for TCR Jbeta segments. Amplification of the CDR3 region of rearranged TCR beta genes was performed with a multiplex PCR assay on genomic DNA. The Illumina HiSeq System was used to sequence the amplified TCR beta libraries as 87-base-pair reads. As for the original processing: A later analysis tallied 75 million to 95 million unique TCR beta chains across the 550 to 850 repertoires, and 10 million to 11 million of those chains were shared by two or more donors. Raw reads were error-corrected and collapsed into unique sequences by a nearest-neighbor algorithm in which closely related sequences were merged to remove PCR and sequencing errors. Alignment of CDR3 sequences to IMGT reference sequences was used to assign V, D and J gene segments. For a sequence to be retained, a match of at least six nucleotides to both a V gene segment and a J gene segment was required. Rearrangements were called productive when the CDR3 lacked stop codons and stayed in frame with V and J; all others were non-productive. CDR3 was defined by IMGT convention, running from the second conserved V-encoded cysteine to the conserved J-encoded phenylalanine. Sequences without an unambiguous match to a single V gene segment were excluded from the earlier analysis of 450 to 650 of the donors. In an earlier analysis of roughly 600 of the donors, a V segment was called functional when productive rearrangements were above 56.7%, and segregating when the standard deviation between donors exceeded 5%. A statistical classification framework was built for diagnosing cytomegalovirus status from the catalog of TCR beta chain sequences. A later analysis assigned V and J genes by comparing TCR nucleotide sequences with IMGT/GENE-DB human TR gene sequences. Using the TCRdist pipeline, a later analysis assigned CDR3 sequences along with most-parsimonious VDJ recombination scenarios. In a later analysis, every TCR beta chain was defined by the combination of its CDR3 amino acid sequence and its V-gene family, and reads without a unique V-gene family were dropped. As a way to deal with suspected cross-contamination and a sequencing artifact, a later analysis dropped roughly 600 nucleotide sequences that were highly shared and had low generation probability. In a later analysis, a clonal expansion index was calculated for each public chain from normalized within-repertoire ranks of inferred template counts. Generation probabilities in a later analysis came from a VDJ recombination model fitted to out-of-frame rearrangements, and those results were checked against IGoR. A later analysis scored TCR-TCR, TCR-HLA and TCR-CMV co-occurrence with hypergeometric tests, applying a repertoire-size bias correction to TCR pairs. To estimate false discovery rates, a later analysis permuted the HLA or CMV assignments 20 times. In a later analysis, co-occurring TCRs were grouped with DBSCAN, and TCRdist sequence similarity was added when clustering was performed within HLA-allele-positive subsets. Repertoires with fewer than 30,000 or more than 120,000 public chains were left out of co-occurrence clustering, as were four to six repertoires with anomalous nucleotide sharing. TCRdb mirrors the immuneACCESS table, restricted to in-frame sequences. Some clones are absent from its copies; in checked studies, under half trace to an unresolved V gene, and the reason for the others is unknown. Clonal size and the V and J genes are those of that table, whereas D and trimming came from the DNA. The sample table lists under 200,000 clones, roughly four fifths of them with a count of one. The top ten clones comprise 3% to 3.5% of the sample.

Findings and caveats that apply to the study as a whole: Cytomegalovirus status was reported to be diagnosed by the classifier with high specificity and sensitivity in both the original and validation cohorts. Most TCR sequences were observed very rarely across donors, whereas some public TCRs were present in many individuals. In this cohort, only TCR beta chains were sequenced, and detectable features were limited by the absence of alpha or paired-chain data. A later genetic analysis reported fewer N-insertions in productive TCRs among donors in an Asian-associated ancestry cluster than the roughly 620-donor mean. In a later analysis, the rate of TCR association differed among HLA loci, with DRB1 alleles having the most associated TCRs and HLA-C alleles having the fewest. Correlated functional status among segregating V segments might reflect linkage disequilibrium, but an unknown experimental factor could not be ruled out. A cluster of highly shared sequence variants was judged likely to be a technical artifact of the sequencing pipeline. A further reported finding was that TCR beta sequences accurately predicted the HLA-A and HLA-B alleles for most subjects in the first cohort. A later analysis found that most CMV-associated TCR beta chains appeared HLA-restricted, with HLA associations seemingly driven largely by CMV exposure. V-gene and J-gene trimming of TCR beta chains was associated with a missense DCLRE1C variant in a later genetic analysis, and the association was replicated in an independent cohort. It was suggested by the authors that the approach could potentially be generalized to other disease states and immunological phenotypes. The study gave a list of some 150 TCR beta chains associated with cytomegalovirus. In a later analysis, HLA-associated TCR beta chains showed more clonal expansion and lower generation probabilities than non-associated chains that were equally common. Assigning TCR associations to individual alleles was difficult when HLA alleles, especially DR and DQ, strongly co-occurred. The earlier analysis of almost 600 of the donors excluded approximately 17 rarely observed V segments, including chromosome 9 orphons, because counts were too low. In vitro tests confirmed that a few of the cytomegalovirus-associated TCR beta chains recognize cytomegalovirus antigens. Because HLA typing was missing for some donors at each locus, association tests included only the typed subset. The presence/absence analyses assumed that sequencing depth was roughly uniform across donors, and that assumption may not be true. For the cohort, immune exposure information was limited to CMV serostatus. A later analysis associated about 18,000 TCR beta sequences with specific HLA alleles at a false discovery rate of 0.05. In an earlier analysis of about 550 of the donors, most TCR beta V segments were observed in productive rearrangements about 90% or about 30% of the time, broadly matching IMGT annotations. Several of the top co-occurrence clusters appeared to be linked to parvovirus B19, influenza, CMV and Epstein-Barr virus, according to a later analysis. Some IMGT-functional V segments, including TRBV6-2 and TRBV6-3, could not be told apart with the 87-base-pair reads, so those segments were excluded.

The receptor chain draws on TRBV28 and TRBJ2-5, with the identity of the D gene unclear. The better agreement between TRBJ2-7 and the DNA end casts doubt on the J call. This clonotype was sampled from a woman between 35 and 50 years old in good health and CMV-seronegative. The specimen was PBMCs. The bases are TGTGCCAGCAGTCAAGAGGTGGTGGACTACGAGCAGTACTTC. This yields the protein CASSQEVVDYEQYF.